Reported below is one TCR beta chain. No antigen is known for it. No qualities accompany the bases; no much larger clone lies one base away. This sample stems from a study of patients and donors after allogeneic stem cell transplantation (dated by TCRdb to the early 2020s). The method behind the library was RT-PCR. The instrument given in TCRdb is NextSeq 550. TCRdb trimmed the raw reads at Q25, called clones with MiXCR and kept productive beta chains. CDR3 protein sequences are deduplicated, and each keeps its most common genes and DNA. For this sample there are 100,000 to 120,000 distinct CDR3 sequences; 35% to 45% appear just once. Together, the top ten hold more than 25% of the sample. The CDR3 covers 15 residues, taking in both the cysteine and the phenylalanine. The DNA shown is the 45-base CDR3, in frame from base 1. From V the trimming removes 2 bases and from J it removes 2 bases, while the gene matches leave 5 bases of the junction unaccounted for. CDR1 is given as MNHEY and CDR2 as SMNVEV, both from the germline V gene (reference sequence).

The sequence was collected from a human donor who was either an allogeneic HSCT recipient or a stem cell or donor lymphocyte infusion donor (not recorded which). It is not recorded whose cells these are; they may come from a transplant donor. The rearrangement joined TRBV27 to TRBJ1-2; TRBD1 matches 7 bases in the middle. Material for sequencing was blood, either unsorted or a sorted T cell fraction (not recorded which). The DNA sequence is TGTGCCAGCAGTTTACGAAGGGGGCTGAACTATGGCTACACCTTC. Its coded protein is CASSLRRGLNYGYTF.